One and the same sample provided the 8 T cell receptor beta chains below, sequenced in a study of T cells in Graves' hyperthyroidism and ophthalmopathy. TCR beta CDR3 sequences were amplified from RNA transcripts. The TCR CDR3 first-round RT-PCR relied on the HTBI primer set. Via MiXCR, TCRdb re-called the multiplex PCR reads, giving one row per CDR3 protein. The sample shows around 660,000 distinct CDR3 sequences, 45% of them seen only once. The source material was peripheral blood or thyroid tissue (not recorded which). These receptors were collected from an adult man with Graves' disease, either hyperthyroidism or ophthalmopathy (not recorded which).

This clonotype was counted many times. The genes are TRBV29-1 and TRBJ1-2; D gene ambiguous. This CDR3 has 8 amino acids. Per germline, CDR1 SQVTM and CDR2 ANQGSEA. V lost 3 bases and J lost 8, with 1 base in between. The CDR3 region is CSVEGYTF. The CDR3 DNA reads TGCAGCGTTGAGGGCTACACCTTC. The full variable domain, with the rest looked up from reference TRBV29-1 and TRBJ1-2, is SAVISQKPSRDICQRGTSLTIQCQVDSQVTMMFWYRQQPGQSLTLIATANQGSEATYESGFVIDKFPISRPNLTFSTLTVSNMSPEDSSIYLCSVEGYTFGSGTRLTVV.

This CDR3 is CASSPRIGWEAFF. CDR3 nucleotides: TGTGCCAGCAGTCCACGCATCGGCTGGGAAGCTTTCTTT. This chain uses TRBV12-3 or TRBV12-4 with TRBJ1-1; D remains unclear. V was shortened by 5 bases and J by 8 bases, with 15 bases between the two germline ends. The CDR3 runs 13 residues.

This chain links TRBV6-5 with TRBJ2-7, with 8 positions matching TRBD2. The trim removed 4 bases at V and 6 bases at J, leaving 8 bases unmatched. Germline loops: CDR1 MNHEY, CDR2 SVGAGI. The CDR3 spans 14 residues. The CDR3 DNA sequence: TGTGCCAGCAGTTTGGGAACTAGCGGCCCCGAGCAGTACTTC. It is translated as CASSLGTSGPEQYF.

This clonotype was counted many times. The V call is TRBV2, the J call TRBJ2-7; the match to TRBD1 covers 11 bases. Trimming cost V 8 bases and J 3 bases; bases outside gene matches: 6. Germline assignment: CDR1 SNHLY and CDR2 FYNNEI. The CDR3 consists of 14 residues. This CDR3 reads CASFRDRGDYEQYF. The CDR3 nucleotides read TGTGCCAGCTTCCGGGACAGGGGGGACTACGAGCAGTACTTC.

This chain connects TRBV7-9 to TRBJ1-1, with TRBD1 as a possible D gene (6 bases). V was clipped by 5 bases and J by 8 bases, with 18 bases between them. Per germline, CDR1 SEHNR and CDR2 FQNEAQ (reference sequence). This CDR3 region has 14 residues. Here the CDR3 reads CASSAHLSQGEAFF. In DNA, the CDR3 is TGTGCCAGCAGCGCCCATCTGTCACAGGGAGAAGCTTTCTTT.

In its sample, this clonotype was seen many times. The chain carries TRBV29-1 and TRBJ1-1, with D unresolved. The germline V and J ends were trimmed by 1 base and 14 bases, with 14 bases remaining between them. There are 11 residues in the CDR3. The germline CDR1 and CDR2 sequences are SQVTM and ANQGSEA. The CDR3 region is CSVEVQAREFF. The CDR3 region has the DNA TGCAGCGTTGAAGTCCAGGCCCGCGAGTTCTTT. Full variable domain (rest looked up from reference TRBV29-1 and TRBJ1-1): SAVISQKPSRDICQRGTSLTIQCQVDSQVTMMFWYRQQPGQSLTLIATANQGSEATYESGFVIDKFPISRPNLTFSTLTVSNMSPEDSSIYLCSVEVQAREFFGQGTRLTVV.

This chain joins TRBV7-9 and TRBJ1-5; the D gene is possibly TRBD1 (5 bases). The CDR3 contains 15 residues. Germline V gene sequence: CDR1 SEHNR, CDR2 FQNEAQ (reference sequence). V lost 6 bases and J 0 bases, leaving 12 bases between the germline ends. CDR3 loop: CASSLRGYSNQPQHF. For the CDR3, the DNA is TGTGCCAGCAGTTTGCGGGGCTATAGCAATCAGCCCCAGCATTTT.

To note about this clonotype: A read error may account for a junction end that differs from germline. The V call is TRBV25-1, the J call TRBJ2-5; perhaps D is TRBD1 or TRBD2 (5 bases each). CDR1 is MGHDK and CDR2 is SYGVNS in the germline V gene. This CDR3 spans 14 amino acids. The CDR3 DNA sequence: TGTGGCAGCAGCCGGTGGGGGTACCAAGAGACCCAGTACTTC. It translates to CGSSRWGYQETQYF.